There are a few counts of the clone carrying this TCR beta chain. Its antigen remains unknown. Per the germline V gene, CDR1 is SGDLS and CDR2 is YYNGEE. The V end lost 4 bases, the J end lost 6 bases, and 10 bases lay between the germline ends. This CDR3 has 13 residues. This sample was included in a study of identical twins' blood T cells. Study observations and caveats: Twins reportedly had markedly more similar V usage than unrelated donors, even among out-of-frame TCRbeta clonotypes. Mainly, cloneset size products determined shared clonotypes, twins included.

TCR cDNA libraries were made from RNA using a previously described, modified protocol. As originally analysed: Clonotypes per individual ranged from about 85,000 to nearly 550,000. TCRdb used MiXCR to reprocess the 5' RACE reads, holding one entry per CDR3 protein. None of the V and J calls come from the authors' own analysis; TCRdb made them. The sample records around 380,000 distinct CDR3 sequences, about 28% being singletons. The chain couples TRBV9 to TRBJ2-2; the D call may be TRBD1 or TRBD2 (5 bases each). The sample was PBMCs. This clonotype was sampled from a woman aged 18 to 50 in good health. This chain's CDR3 is CASSPGGPGELFF. The DNA of the CDR3 is TGTGCCAGCAGCCCTGGGGGACCCGGGGAGCTGTTTTTT.